This T cell receptor (beta chain) was observed in a study of T cells in Graves' hyperthyroidism and ophthalmopathy. Study as a whole: Before any treatment, at initial diagnosis, peripheral blood was collected.

Exclusions: uncontrolled infection, other autoimmune disease, pregnancy, lactation. Diagnostic assessment was based on clinical symptoms, serum thyroxine and TRAb, thyroid ultrasound and orbital computed tomography. Amplification targeted TCR beta CDR3 regions from RNA transcripts. When the TCR CDR3 underwent first-round RT-PCR, the HTBI primer set was used. TCRdb analysed the multiplex PCR reads with MiXCR anew, one entry per CDR3 protein. The data show hundreds of thousands of distinct CDR3 sequences, about a sixth seen once. V was pared by 3 bases and J by 4 bases, with 18 bases between. CDR3 length: 16 amino acids. Germline values: CDR1 SGDLS, CDR2 YYNGEE.

The clonotype comes from a woman aged 60 to 75 with Graves' ophthalmopathy. The V gene is TRBV9, the J gene TRBJ2-3, with a tentative D call TRBD2 (5 bases). The sample taken for sequencing was blood. The CDR3 DNA reads TGTGCCAGCAGCGGGACCTTCAGCGGACCCGCAGATACGCAGTATTTT. Translated, it gives CASSGTFSGPADTQYF. The whole variable domain, filled in from reference TRBV9 and TRBJ2-3, reads DSGVTQTPKHLITATGQRVTLRCSPRSGDLSVYWYQQSLDQGLQFLIQYYNGEERAKGNILERFSAQQFPDLHSELNLSSLELGDSALYFCASSGTFSGPADTQYFGPGTRLTVL.